This section outlines one T cell receptor (beta chain) sequence together with its context. No antigen is known for it. The junction shows a germline mismatch at one end, possibly a read error. The sample is drawn from a study of T cell repertoires in cytomegalovirus infection. Study in general: Well-studied HLA-B-restricted epitopes and recently identified HLA-C-restricted epitopes of CMV were both used in the study.

TCRdb called the reads again in MiXCR, with one record for every CDR3 protein. This repertoire shows about 920,000 distinct CDR3 sequences, around a third found once; its top ten account for about 14%. Whole-study results and caveats: Carriers of CMV plus the relevant HLA were identified by cumulative public TCR beta family frequency.

The length of the CDR3 is 14 residues. CDR1 and CDR2 from the germline V gene are SGHTA and FQGNSA. Source: cultured CD8+ T cells from PBMCs, taken from culture after CMV antigen stimulation. This chain joins TRBV7-2 and TRBJ1-4; a weak D match, TRBD1 (6 bases). The TCR comes from a human donor in good health (CMV status not recorded). Some clones in this sample may be carry-over from other donors' samples. The CDR3 loop reads CASSSGATNEKLLF. The CDR3 nucleotides read TGTGCTAGCAGCTCAGGGGCGACTAATGAAAAACTGTTATTT.